Following are 18 T cell receptor beta chains from one sample sequenced in a study of vaccination and CD4 T cells after COVID-19 (dated by TCRdb to the early 2020s). Explained via the paper, the time point label denotes: late sampling 161 to 241 days after vaccination in three convalescent patients. This specimen's treatment or condition label, interpreted: roughly 10-day PBMC culture with coronavirus spike peptide pools or control peptides (ViraFEST assay). Library preparation used PCR. The sample was run on an Illumina iSeq 100. TCR sequencing of DNA from cultured CD4+ T cells used the Oncomine TCR Beta short-read assay at the Johns Hopkins FTIC core. TCRdb trimmed the raw reads at Q25, called clones with MiXCR and kept productive beta chains. Merged by CDR3 protein, the rows form single entries marked with the most common genes and DNA. The sample contains about 22,000 distinct CDR3 sequences, around 30% of them found a single time. The ten largest clones represent about 8.6% of the sample.

Their specific antigens are unknown. Sequenced here: CD4+ T cells from blood, cultured in vitro, sampled about 7 months after SARS-CoV-2 vaccination. These TCRs come from a human donor who had recovered from COVID-19.

The chain employs TRBV11-2 and TRBJ2-7, with 14 bases matching TRBD2. Germline-derived CDR1 and CDR2 are SGHAT and FQNNGV. Trimming took 5 bases from V and 4 from J; bases not matched to a gene: 7. The CDR3 has 16 amino acids. CDR3 region: CASSPRLAGGIYEQYF. The CDR3 region has the DNA TGTGCCAGCAGCCCTCGACTAGCGGGAGGGATATACGAGCAGTACTTC.

This clonotype has just a few counts. V usage is TRBV6-4 and J usage is TRBJ2-7; 8 bases are shared with TRBD2. The length of the CDR3 is 16 residues. Germline V gene sequence: CDR1 MRHNA, CDR2 SNTAGT. V shed 6 bases and J 0 bases; nucleotides not matched to a gene: 10. The CDR3 bases are TGTGCCAGCAGCCCGAGCGGGAGAATACCCTCCTACGAGCAGTACTTC. Translated: CASSPSGRIPSYEQYF.

This clonotype was recorded a few times. This rearrangement joins TRBV10-3 to TRBJ2-5, with D unresolved. The V gene's germline CDR1 is ENHRY and CDR2 SYGVKD. V was shortened by 2 bases and J by 3 bases, with 10 bases between the two germline ends. The CDR3 consists of 14 residues. The CDR3 protein is CAISEPSTKETQYF. In nucleotides, the CDR3 is TGTGCCATCAGTGAGCCGTCGACAAAAGAGACCCAGTACTTC.

This clonotype has a handful of counts. This chain connects TRBV20-1 to TRBJ1-2; D gene ambiguous. This CDR3 has 11 residues. V lost 4 bases and J 2 bases, leaving 5 bases between the germline ends. Germline values: CDR1 DFQATT, CDR2 SNEGSKA (reference sequence). CDR3 loop: CSANGNYGYTF. The CDR3, as DNA: TGCAGTGCTAACGGAAACTATGGCTACACCTTC.

This clonotype has only a few counts. The chain combines TRBV20-1 with TRBJ2-1, with 13 bases that match TRBD2. CDR3 size: 19 residues. Losses at the gene ends were 1 base for V and 4 bases for J; bases not matched to a gene: 13. The germline V gene encodes CDR1 DFQATT and CDR2 SNEGSKA (reference sequence). CDR3 protein: CSARVRTSGSSGRYNEQFF. The CDR3 DNA follows: TGCAGTGCTAGAGTTCGGACTAGCGGGAGCTCGGGCCGATACAATGAGCAGTTCTTC.

This rearrangement joins TRBV24-1 to TRBJ2-5; tentative D call: TRBD2 (5 bases). V was shortened by 6 bases and J by 5 bases, with 12 bases between the two germline ends. CDR1 KGHDR and CDR2 SFDVKD come from the germline V gene. CDR3 length: 13 residues. CDR3 sequence: CATSNGIGETQYF. For the CDR3, the DNA is TGTGCCACCAGTAACGGGATAGGGGAGACCCAGTACTTC.

The rearrangement uses TRBV28 and TRBJ2-5; TRBD1 might be the D (5 bases). The V and J ends lost 0 bases and 3 bases respectively, with 8 bases between them. Germline V lookup: CDR1 MDHEN, CDR2 SYDVKM. The CDR3 totals 14 residues. In DNA form, the CDR3 reads TGTGCCAGCAGTTTATGGACAGCTAAAGAGACCCAGTACTTC. Its translation: CASSLWTAKETQYF.

This clonotype was found a few times. The J gene is TRBJ2-5, the V gene TRBV7-2; D is perhaps TRBD2 (5 bases). Per germline, CDR1 SGHTA and CDR2 FQGNSA. The CDR3 spans 13 residues. Between the trimmed V and J ends, which lost 3 bases and 3 bases, there was a span of 8 bases. The CDR3 loop is CASSFAGEETQYF. The DNA for the CDR3 is TGTGCCAGCAGCTTTGCGGGTGAAGAGACCCAGTACTTC.

This clonotype was observed a handful of times. The chain couples TRBV28 to TRBJ1-2, with 7 bases aligning to TRBD1. V gave up 4 bases and J gave up 8 bases; unmatched junction bases: 13. This CDR3 spans 15 amino acids. Germline CDR1 is MDHEN and CDR2 is SYDVKM. CDR3 residues: CASSSRPTGEGGYTF. The DNA of the CDR3 is TGTGCCAGCAGTTCCCGACCAACAGGGGAGGGGGGCTACACCTTC.

The chain has TRBV28 and TRBJ1-6, with TRBD1 identical over 7 bases. The CDR3 consists of 15 residues. Germline lookup yields CDR1 MDHEN and CDR2 SYDVKM. V was clipped by 4 bases and J by 6 bases; unmatched bases: 6. CDR3 DNA sequence: TGTGCCAGCAGTTCATCGGGACAGTTTAATTCACCCCTCCACTTT. Translating gives CASSSSGQFNSPLHF.

The V call is TRBV4-2, the J call TRBJ2-1; D perhaps matches TRBD2 (6 bases). The CDR3 extends over 16 amino acids. Germline lookup yields CDR1 LGHNA and CDR2 YNFKEQ. The V end lost 1 base, the J end lost 0 bases, and 10 bases lay between the germline ends. The chain's CDR3 is CASSQAATSSYNEQFF. The CDR3 coding sequence is TGTGCCAGCAGCCAAGCCGCGACTAGCTCCTACAATGAGCAGTTCTTC.

The gene calls are TRBV20-1 and TRBJ2-3, with TRBD2 matching over 12 bases. This CDR3 comprises 18 residues. The V and J ends lost 4 bases and 0 bases, in that order; junction bases with no gene match: 11. Per the germline V gene, CDR1 is DFQATT and CDR2 is SNEGSKA (reference sequence). CDR3 region: CSANSPGTSGFSTDTQYF. The CDR3 nucleotides read TGCAGTGCTAACAGTCCGGGGACTAGCGGGTTTAGCACAGATACGCAGTATTTT.

This clonotype was detected once. This chain joins TRBV20-1 and TRBJ2-1; TRBD2 matches 9 bases. CDR1 and CDR2 from the germline V gene are DFQATT and SNEGSKA (reference sequence). Trimming at V came to 1 base and at J to 5 bases, leaving 6 bases not matched to a gene. The CDR3 is 15 amino acids. The CDR3 DNA reads TGCAGTGCTAGAGCGGGCGGGAGGGCAAACAATGAGCAGTTCTTC. Translation gives CSARAGGRANNEQFF.

V and J are TRBV7-9 and TRBJ1-1; D perhaps matches TRBD1 (5 bases). V gave up 1 base and J gave up 1 base, with 16 bases separating them. Germline CDR1 and CDR2: SEHNR and FQNEAQ (reference sequence). The CDR3 spans 17 residues. The CDR3 DNA is TGTGCCAGCAGCTTAGTATCGTCGACAGACCGGAACACTGAAGCTTTCTTT. Translating it yields CASSLVSSTDRNTEAFF.

The chain uses TRBV6-2 or TRBV6-3 and TRBJ2-1; TRBD2 aligns across 11 bases. Germline CDR1 is MNHEY and CDR2 is SVGEGT. The V gene end was trimmed by 1 base and the J gene end by 8 bases; junction bases not matched to a gene: 4. The CDR3 runs to 15 residues. CDR3 coding DNA: TGTGCCAGCAGTTACTTTACTAGCGGGAGCGATGAGCAGTTCTTC. Encoded protein: CASSYFTSGSDEQFF.

This clonotype has only a few counts. This rearrangement joins TRBV6-4 to TRBJ1-5; D gene uncertain. Trimming cost V 7 bases and J 7 bases, with 17 bases left between them. Germline CDR1 and CDR2: MRHNA and SNTAGT. The CDR3 totals 14 residues. CDR3 loop: CASMSVEEDQPQHF. The CDR3 DNA is TGTGCCAGCATGTCGGTGGAGGAGGACCAGCCCCAGCATTTT.

This clonotype was counted a few times. The chain carries TRBV2 and TRBJ2-5; D might be TRBD2 (6 bases). The CDR3 contains 14 residues. The germline V gene encodes CDR1 SNHLY and CDR2 FYNNEI. Trimming left V 3 bases short and J 5 bases short, with 13 bases between. The CDR3 coding sequence is TGTGCCAGCAGTGACCGGGTACGGGGGGAGACCCAGTACTTC. Protein product: CASSDRVRGETQYF. Filled out from reference TRBV2 and TRBJ2-5, the complete variable domain reads EPEVTQTPSHQVTQMGQEVILRCVPISNHLYFYWYRQILGQKVEFLVSFYNNEISEKSEIFDDQFSVERPDGSNFTLKIRSTKLEDSAMYFCASSDRVRGETQYFGPGTRLLVL.

The table lists this clonotype with a few counts. The chain joins TRBV15 to TRBJ2-5; 9 positions match TRBD1. Germline V gives CDR1 LNHNV, CDR2 YYDKDF (reference sequence). V was pared by 5 bases and J by 5 bases, with 9 bases of the junction left unmatched. The CDR3 totals 15 residues. CDR3: CATSSGTGRWETQYF. The CDR3 DNA follows: TGTGCCACCAGCTCCGGGACAGGGAGATGGGAGACCCAGTACTTC.